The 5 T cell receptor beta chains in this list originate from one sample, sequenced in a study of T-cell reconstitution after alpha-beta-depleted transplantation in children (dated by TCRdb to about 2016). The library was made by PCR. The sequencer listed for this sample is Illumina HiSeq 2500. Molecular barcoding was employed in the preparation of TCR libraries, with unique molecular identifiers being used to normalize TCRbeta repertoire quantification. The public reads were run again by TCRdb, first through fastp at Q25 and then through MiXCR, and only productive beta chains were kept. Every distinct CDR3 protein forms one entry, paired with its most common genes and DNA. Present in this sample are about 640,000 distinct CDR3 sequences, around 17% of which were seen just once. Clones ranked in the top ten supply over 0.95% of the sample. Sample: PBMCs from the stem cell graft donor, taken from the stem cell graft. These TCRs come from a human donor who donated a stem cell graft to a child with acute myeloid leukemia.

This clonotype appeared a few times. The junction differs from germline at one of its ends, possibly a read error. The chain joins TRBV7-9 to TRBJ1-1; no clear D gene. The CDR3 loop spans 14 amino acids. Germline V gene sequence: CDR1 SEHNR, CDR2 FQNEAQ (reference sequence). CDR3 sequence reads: CASSLAIGMNTEAF. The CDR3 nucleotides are TGTGCCAGCAGCTTAGCGATAGGCATGAACACTGAAGCTTTT. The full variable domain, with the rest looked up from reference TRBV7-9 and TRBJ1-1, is DTGVSQNPRHKITKRGQNVTFRCDPISEHNRLYWYRQTLGQGPEFLTYFQNEAQLEKSRLLSDRFSAERPKGSFSTLEIQRTEQGDSAMYLCASSLAIGMNTEAFGQGTRLTVV.

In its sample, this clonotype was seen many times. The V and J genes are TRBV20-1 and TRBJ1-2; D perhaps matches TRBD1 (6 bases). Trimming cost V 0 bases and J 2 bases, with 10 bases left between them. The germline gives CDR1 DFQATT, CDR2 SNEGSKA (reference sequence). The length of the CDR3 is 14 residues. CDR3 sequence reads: CSARDRQGNYGYTF. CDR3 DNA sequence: TGCAGTGCTAGAGATCGGCAGGGGAACTATGGCTACACCTTC.

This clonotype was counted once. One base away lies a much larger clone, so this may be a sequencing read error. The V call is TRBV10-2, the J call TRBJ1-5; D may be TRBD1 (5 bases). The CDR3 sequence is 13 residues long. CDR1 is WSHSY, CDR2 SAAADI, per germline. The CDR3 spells CASSQDTLKPEHF. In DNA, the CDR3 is TGCGCCAGCAGTCAGGACACCCTCAAGCCCGAGCATTTT.

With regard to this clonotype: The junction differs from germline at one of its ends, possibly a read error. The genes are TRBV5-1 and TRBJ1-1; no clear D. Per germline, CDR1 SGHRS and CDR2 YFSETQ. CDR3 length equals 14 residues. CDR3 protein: CTSSLSSSNTEAFF. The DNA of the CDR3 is TGCACCAGCAGCCTATCCAGCTCGAACACTGAAGCTTTCTTT.

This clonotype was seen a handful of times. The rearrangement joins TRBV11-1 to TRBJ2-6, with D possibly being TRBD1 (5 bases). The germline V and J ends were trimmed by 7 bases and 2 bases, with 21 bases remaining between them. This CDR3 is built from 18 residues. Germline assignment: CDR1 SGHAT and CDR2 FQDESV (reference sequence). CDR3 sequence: CASKALGQGEAGANVLTF. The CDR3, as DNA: TGTGCCAGCAAAGCCCTTGGGCAGGGTGAAGCTGGGGCCAACGTCCTGACTTTC. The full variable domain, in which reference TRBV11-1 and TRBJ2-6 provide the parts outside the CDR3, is EAEVAQSPRYKITEKSQAVAFWCDPISGHATLYWYRQILGQGPELLVQFQDESVVDDSQLPKDRFSAERLKGVDSTLKIQPAELGDSAMYLCASKALGQGEAGANVLTFGAGSRLTVL.